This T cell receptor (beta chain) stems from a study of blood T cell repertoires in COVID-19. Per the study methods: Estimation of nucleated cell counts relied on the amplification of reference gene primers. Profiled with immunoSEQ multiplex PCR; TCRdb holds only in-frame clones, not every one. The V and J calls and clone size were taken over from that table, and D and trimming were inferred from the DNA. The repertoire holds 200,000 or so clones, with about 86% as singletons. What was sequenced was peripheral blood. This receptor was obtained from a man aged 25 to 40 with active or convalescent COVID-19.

CDR3 sequence: CASSPLPGLAGGPIRNEQFF. The CDR3 coding sequence is TGTGCCAGCAGCCCGCTTCCGGGACTAGCGGGAGGGCCGATTCGGAATGAGCAGTTCTTC. This chain uses TRBV9 with TRBJ2-1; TRBD2 agrees at 16 bases. Unmatched junction bases numbered 17, after V lost 4 bases and J lost 7 bases. This CDR3 is 20 amino acids long. From germline, CDR1 is SGDLS and CDR2 YYNGEE.